The 30 T cell receptor beta chains below all came from one sample that was sequenced in a study of blood T cell repertoires in COVID-19 (TCRdb year 2020). Libraries were prepared through the immunoSEQ multiplex PCR assay. In its TCRdb copy, this immuneACCESS table keeps in-frame sequences only and misses some clones. Where compared with another copy, unresolved V genes explain less than half of these, and the others have no known cause. The sample records roughly 190,000 clones, approximately 86% of which are singletons. The ten most abundant clones make up approximately 1.1% of the sample. The sample comprised peripheral blood. These receptors were obtained from a young man with acute or convalescent COVID-19.

V gene TRBV7-9 combines with J gene TRBJ2-2, with TRBD1 as a possible D gene (5 bases). The germline V gene has CDR1 SEHNR and CDR2 FQNEAQ (reference sequence). The CDR3 loop spans 19 amino acids. V was trimmed by 5 bases and J by 1 base, leaving 23 bases between them. CDR3 DNA sequence: TGTGCCAGCAGCCAGCTCGACAGTTTTCAATCCCTGAACACCGGGGAGCTGTTTTTT. This translates into CASSQLDSFQSLNTGELFF.

The chain employs TRBV11-3 and TRBJ2-5, with D perhaps TRBD2 (5 bases). Germline V gene data show CDR1 as SGHNT and CDR2 as YENEEA. This CDR3 region has 14 residues. The V gene lost 1 base and the J gene lost 5 bases, with 11 bases spanning the gap. For the CDR3, the DNA is TGTGCCAGCAGCTTAGGTCCTAGCTTTGAGACCCAGTACTTC. It specifies CASSLGPSFETQYF.

The chain joins TRBV11-2 to TRBJ1-2; D is uncertain. The V end was cut by 0 bases, the J end by 7 bases, with 21 bases between. Germline CDR1 SGHAT, CDR2 FQNNGV. The CDR3 runs 17 residues. CDR3 region: CASSLDRPHVQASGYTF. The CDR3 DNA sequence: TGTGCCAGCAGCTTAGATAGGCCTCACGTCCAGGCCTCTGGCTACACCTTC.

The chain employs TRBV1 and TRBJ2-7; TRBD2 is the table's D call and was not checked against the DNA. TRBV1 is designated a pseudogene. The CDR3 is 17 amino acids. This CDR3 is CTSSQAWRLSHSYEQYF. CDR3 DNA: TGCACCAGCAGCCAAGCGTGGAGACTGAGTCACTCCTACGAGCAGTACTTC.

This clone was seen only a few times. CDR3 DNA: TGCAGCGTGCTAGCGGGAGAGTGGGCCAATGAGCAGTTCTTC. Translated, it gives CSVLAGEWANEQFF. The chain joins TRBV29-1 to TRBJ2-1, with TRBD2 matching 10 bases. Per the germline V gene, CDR1 is SQVTM and CDR2 is ANQGSEA. The V and J ends lost 6 bases and 6 bases, in that order; junction bases with no gene match: 8. The CDR3 is 14 amino acids.

This chain uses TRBV9 with TRBJ1-3; D is undetermined. V lost 2 bases to trimming and J lost 4 bases, with 7 bases between them. The CDR3 sequence is 13 residues long. Per germline, CDR1 SGDLS and CDR2 YYNGEE. CDR3 sequence (DNA): TGTGCCAGCAGCGTTTGGAGCGGAAACACCATATATTTT. Its translation: CASSVWSGNTIYF.

This clone was picked up a small number of times. V usage is TRBV7-3 and J usage is TRBJ1-2; tentative D call: TRBD1 (6 bases). From germline, CDR1 is SGHTA and CDR2 FQGTGA. The CDR3 contains 15 residues. V was clipped by 5 bases and J by 1 base, with 14 bases between them. CDR3 sequence (DNA): TGTGCCAGCAGCCCCACCCCGGACAGTAACTATGGCTACACCTTC. Amino acid sequence: CASSPTPDSNYGYTF. Complete variable domain (other parts from reference TRBV7-3 and TRBJ1-2): GAGVSQTPSNKVTEKGKYVELRCDPISGHTALYWYRQSLGQGPEFLIYFQGTGAADDSGLPNDRFFAVRPEGSVSTLKIQRTERGDSAVYLCASSPTPDSNYGYTFGSGTRLTVV.

The chain joins TRBV5-6 to TRBJ2-7; 7 nucleotides agree with TRBD1. Germline values: CDR1 SGHDT, CDR2 YYEEEE. The CDR3 has 14 residues. With V trimmed by 5 bases and J by 1 base, 6 bases remained unmatched. The CDR3 is CASSYGTESYEQYF. The CDR3 DNA is TGTGCCAGCAGTTACGGGACAGAATCCTACGAGCAGTACTTC.

The V and J genes are TRBV15 and TRBJ2-2; 8 positions agree with TRBD1. This CDR3 is built from 14 residues. Germline CDR1 reads LNHNV; CDR2 reads YYDKDF (reference sequence). The V gene end was trimmed by 8 bases and the J gene end by 7 bases; junction bases not matched to a gene: 9. The CDR3 coding sequence is TGTGCCACCGCAGGAGGGACAGGCGGCGGGGAGCTGTTTTTT. Its translation: CATAGGTGGGELFF.

The chain joins TRBV2 to TRBJ2-2; the match to TRBD1 covers 8 bases. The CDR3 runs to 14 residues. V shed 7 bases, J shed 6 bases, and the junction held 7 bases outside the gene matches. CDR1 is SNHLY, CDR2 FYNNEI, per germline. This CDR3 is CASTGTGGAGELFF. DNA of the CDR3: TGTGCCAGCACCGGGACAGGAGGCGCCGGGGAGCTGTTTTTT.

Concerning this clone: Other DNA sequences in the sample encode the same CDR3. V gene TRBV5-6 combines with J gene TRBJ2-7; D might be TRBD1 (6 bases). This CDR3 has 14 amino acids. The V end was cut by 3 bases, the J end by 2 bases, with 12 bases between. CDR1 is SGHDT and CDR2 is YYEEEE in the germline V gene. This CDR3 reads CASSSIQGTYEQYF. CDR3 in DNA: TGTGCCAGCAGCTCGATACAGGGAACCTACGAGCAGTACTTC. Full variable domain (remainder filled in from reference TRBV5-6 and TRBJ2-7): DAGVTQSPTHLIKTRGQQVTLRCSPKSGHDTVSWYQQALGQGPQFIFQYYEEEERQRGNFPDRFSGHQFPNYSSELNVNALLLGDSALYLCASSSIQGTYEQYFGPGTRLTVT.

The chain uses TRBV7-8 and TRBJ2-1; 7 bases agree with TRBD1. Trimming removed 7 bases from V and 2 bases from J; junction bases left unmatched: 8. CDR3 length equals 15 residues. Germline V gene data show CDR1 as SGHVS and CDR2 as FQNEAQ. CDR3: CASTATGVTYNEQFF. The CDR3 DNA follows: TGTGCCAGCACTGCCACAGGGGTCACCTACAATGAGCAGTTCTTC. Full variable domain (missing parts from reference TRBV7-8 and TRBJ2-1): GAGVSQSPRYKVAKRGQDVALRCDPISGHVSLFWYQQALGQGPEFLTYFQNEAQLDKSGLPSDRFFAERPEGSVSTLKIQRTQQEDSAVYLCASTATGVTYNEQFFGPGTRLTVL.

The chain recombines TRBV6-5 with TRBJ1-2; 7 bases fit TRBD1. V dropped 8 bases and J dropped 7; count of bases not matched to a gene: 10. Per the germline V gene, CDR1 is MNHEY and CDR2 is SVGAGI. The CDR3 contains 13 residues. In nucleotides, the CDR3 is TGTGCCAGCCATCCCGGGACAGTGGGTGGCTACACCTTC. Amino acid sequence: CASHPGTVGGYTF.

This rearrangement joins TRBV7-8 to TRBJ1-4; a weak D match, TRBD1 (5 bases). The CDR3 covers 14 residues. CDR1 and CDR2 (germline): SGHVS, FQNEAQ. V lost 5 bases and J 4 bases, leaving 11 bases between the germline ends. CDR3 in amino acids: CASSLRVINEKLFF. The CDR3 DNA reads as TGTGCCAGCAGCCTCAGGGTGATTAATGAAAAACTGTTTTTT.

This sequence joins TRBV4-1 and TRBJ1-5, with 10 positions matching TRBD1. V shed 4 bases and J 7 bases; nucleotides not matched to a gene: 7. There are 15 residues in the CDR3. CDR1 and CDR2 (germline): MGHRA, YSYEKL. This CDR3 reads CASSPARDRGQPQHF. DNA of the CDR3: TGCGCCAGCAGCCCTGCGCGGGACAGGGGACAGCCCCAGCATTTT.

The chain is built from TRBV5-1 and TRBJ2-1, with 8 bases identical to TRBD1. J lost 5 bases, V lost 0 bases, and 4 bases had no gene match. This CDR3 comprises 15 residues. Per germline, CDR1 SGHRS and CDR2 YFSETQ. The DNA of the CDR3 is TGCGCCAGCAGCTTGGGACAGACAGGGGACAATGAGCAGTTCTTC. As protein: CASSLGQTGDNEQFF.

V is TRBV5-1 and J is TRBJ2-5; 8 bases are a match to TRBD2. The V gene end was trimmed by 5 bases and the J gene end by 0 bases; junction bases not matched to a gene: 12. Germline V gene sequence: CDR1 SGHRS, CDR2 YFSETQ. The CDR3 covers 17 residues. CDR3 coding DNA: TGCGCCAGCAGTCTGATCGTGACTAGCGCGTACCAAGAGACCCAGTACTTC. Residues: CASSLIVTSAYQETQYF. Supplemented by reference TRBV5-1 and TRBJ2-5, the full variable domain reads KAGVTQTPRYLIKTRGQQVTLSCSPISGHRSVSWYQQTPGQGLQFLFEYFSETQRNKGNFPGRFSGRQFSNSRSEMNVSTLELGDSALYLCASSLIVTSAYQETQYFGPGTRLLVL.

This clone was counted only a few times. The same CDR3 also results from other DNA sequences found in this sample. The chain has TRBV18 and TRBJ2-7; D may be TRBD1 (6 bases). Germline V gene lookup returns CDR1 KGHSH and CDR2 LQKENI. V lost 3 bases to trimming and J lost 2 bases, with 8 bases between them. This CDR3 is 13 amino acids long. The CDR3 here is CASSPGQTYEQYF. CDR3 in DNA: TGTGCCAGCTCACCTGGACAGACCTACGAGCAGTACTTC. Looking up the rest from reference TRBV18 and TRBJ2-7 gives the full variable domain: NAGVMQNPRHLVRRRGQEARLRCSPMKGHSHVYWYRQLPEEGLKFMVYLQKENIIDESGMPKERFSAEFPKEGPSILRIQQVVRGDSAAYFCASSPGQTYEQYFGPGTRLTVT.

This chain joins TRBV6-2 or TRBV6-3 and TRBJ1-1; 8 bases are a match to TRBD1. CDR1 is MNHEY and CDR2 is SVGEGT in the germline V gene. This CDR3 contains 15 residues. The junction had 11 bases not matched to a gene; V was cut back by 6 bases and J by 5 bases. Here the CDR3 reads CASSPTQGAVTEAFF. CDR3 in DNA: TGTGCCAGCAGCCCTACCCAGGGGGCGGTAACTGAAGCTTTCTTT.

J is TRBJ1-4 and V is TRBV25-1; D is uncertain. Germline V gene data show CDR1 as MGHDK and CDR2 as SYGVNS. The CDR3 is 15 amino acids. Trimming left V 6 bases short and J 2 bases short, with 13 bases between. The CDR3 here is CASSAIDPTNEKLFF. CDR3 nucleotides: TGTGCCAGCAGCGCGATAGATCCGACTAATGAAAAACTGTTTTTT. The entire variable domain, with the rest obtained from reference TRBV25-1 and TRBJ1-4, is as follows: EADIYQTPRYLVIGTGKKITLECSQTMGHDKMYWYQQDPGMELHLIHYSYGVNSTEKGDLSSESTVSRIRTEHFPLTLESARPSHTSQYLCASSAIDPTNEKLFFGSGTQLSVL.

V usage is TRBV30 and J usage is TRBJ1-6; D perhaps matches TRBD1 (5 bases). V dropped 4 bases and J dropped 3 bases, with 13 bases sitting between them. CDR1 is GTSNPN, CDR2 SVGIG, per germline (reference sequence). CDR3 length equals 15 residues. The CDR3 region has the DNA TGTGCCTGGACCCCGGGACTGATCTATAATTCACCCCTCCACTTT. As protein: CAWTPGLIYNSPLHF.

This chain uses TRBV12-3 or TRBV12-4 with TRBJ2-5, with D perhaps TRBD2 (6 bases). The V and J ends lost 6 bases and 2 bases respectively, with 10 bases between them. This CDR3 comprises 13 residues. CDR3 loop: CASRPREQETQYF. CDR3 nucleotide sequence: TGTGCCAGCAGGCCCCGGGAGCAAGAGACCCAGTACTTC.

In this sample, this clone turned up once. V gene TRBV25-1 combines with J gene TRBJ2-1; TRBD2 aligns across 12 bases. The length of the CDR3 is 15 residues. With 4 bases clipped from V and 3 bases from J, the junction kept 1 base outside the gene matches. CDR1 and CDR2 from the germline V gene are MGHDK and SYGVNS. The CDR3 DNA is TGTGCCAGCAGTGGGACTAGCGGGAACTACAATGAGCAGTTCTTC. Translated, it gives CASSGTSGNYNEQFF.

The V and J genes are TRBV4-1 and TRBJ1-6, with 7 bases fitting TRBD1. This CDR3 region has 18 residues. The germline V gene encodes CDR1 MGHRA and CDR2 YSYEKL. V dropped 1 base and J dropped 9; count of bases not matched to a gene: 15. CDR3 sequence: CASSQGGGWQGVGSPLHF. The CDR3 DNA follows: TGCGCCAGCAGCCAAGGAGGGGGTTGGCAGGGGGTCGGTTCACCCCTCCACTTT.

This chain connects TRBV5-1 to TRBJ1-5; a weak D match, TRBD1 (5 bases). Germline assignment: CDR1 SGHRS and CDR2 YFSETQ. Trimming removed 0 bases from V and 1 base from J, with 20 bases in between. This CDR3 has 19 residues. The CDR3 is CASSLVQAKSVESNQPQHF. The CDR3 DNA follows: TGCGCCAGCAGCTTGGTACAGGCAAAGAGTGTGGAGAGCAATCAGCCCCAGCATTTT.

V is TRBV20-1 and J is TRBJ2-7, with D perhaps matching TRBD1 (5 bases). The ends were cut back, 3 bases at V and 0 bases at J, with 12 bases in the middle. The CDR3 has 14 residues. Per the germline V gene, CDR1 is DFQATT and CDR2 is SNEGSKA (reference sequence). The CDR3 DNA reads TGCAGTGCTAGTTCTAGGGGCCGCTCCTACGAGCAGTACTTC. This codes for CSASSRGRSYEQYF.

This chain uses TRBV7-3 with TRBJ2-2; D is possibly TRBD2 (6 bases). CDR3 size: 15 residues. Per the germline V gene, CDR1 is SGHTA and CDR2 is FQGTGA. Trimming removed 0 bases from V and 1 base from J, with 6 bases in between. CDR3 loop: CASSLTRGNTGELFF. CDR3 in DNA: TGTGCCAGCAGCTTAACGCGGGGGAACACCGGGGAGCTGTTTTTT.

This clone is a singleton in its sample. The chain employs TRBV29-1 and TRBJ2-2; D ambiguous. The CDR3 has 13 residues. V was trimmed by 7 bases and J by 0 bases, leaving 9 bases between them. The V gene's germline CDR1 is SQVTM and CDR2 ANQGSEA. The CDR3, as DNA: TGCAGCGCCCTTAACTCGAACACCGGGGAGCTGTTTTTT. Protein product: CSALNSNTGELFF.

The V gene is TRBV11-2, the J gene TRBJ2-2; tentatively, D is TRBD1 (5 bases). V lost 0 bases, J lost 6 bases, and 11 bases lay in between. The CDR3 sequence is 15 residues long. From germline, CDR1 is SGHAT and CDR2 FQNNGV. CDR3 sequence (DNA): TGTGCCAGCAGCTTAGATTGGGTAGGGGCCGGGGAGCTGTTTTTT. The encoded protein is CASSLDWVGAGELFF. Full variable domain (rest looked up from reference TRBV11-2 and TRBJ2-2): EAGVAQSPRYKIIEKRQSVAFWCNPISGHATLYWYQQILGQGPKLLIQFQNNGVVDDSQLPKDRFSAERLKGVDSTLKIQPAKLEDSAVYLCASSLDWVGAGELFFGEGSRLTVL.

The V call is TRBV30, the J call TRBJ1-4; 8 nucleotides agree with TRBD1. Germline CDR1 is GTSNPN and CDR2 is SVGIG (reference sequence). Unmatched junction bases numbered 4, after V lost 3 bases and J lost 4 bases. This CDR3 is built from 14 residues. CDR3 nucleotides: TGTGCCTGGAGGACAGGGGAGATTAATGAAAAACTGTTTTTT. As protein: CAWRTGEINEKLFF.